This TCR beta chain was sequenced during a study of memory CD4+ T cells and cytomegalovirus serostatus. Assay: immunoSEQ multiplex PCR; the TCRdb copy retains only in-frame clones and omits some. This table has approximately 41,000 clones, 76% appearing once. Comments on this clone: Its target is unknown.

Single viable CD3+CD4+CD8-CD45RO+ cells were sorted as the memory CD4+ T cells. Serostatus was set by detecting CMV pp150, pp28, p38, p52 IgG. After thawing, CD4+ T cells were positively selected. Whole-study results and caveats: Each of 65 to 75 CMV-associated TCRbeta sequences occurred in one to five individuals. The CMV-associated TCR signature appears largely within the CD4+ memory repertoire.

V lost 2 bases and J 4 bases, leaving 2 bases between the germline ends. The CDR3 is made up of 11 amino acids. The germline V gene has CDR1 MNHEY and CDR2 SMNVEV (reference sequence). V gene TRBV27 combines with J gene TRBJ2-5; D not certain. Sequencing was done on a sample of memory CD4+ T cells from blood. The clonotype comes from an adult in good health and CMV-seronegative. The CDR3 here is CASSLIETQYF. CDR3 sequence (DNA): TGTGCCAGCAGTTTAATAGAGACCCAGTACTTC.